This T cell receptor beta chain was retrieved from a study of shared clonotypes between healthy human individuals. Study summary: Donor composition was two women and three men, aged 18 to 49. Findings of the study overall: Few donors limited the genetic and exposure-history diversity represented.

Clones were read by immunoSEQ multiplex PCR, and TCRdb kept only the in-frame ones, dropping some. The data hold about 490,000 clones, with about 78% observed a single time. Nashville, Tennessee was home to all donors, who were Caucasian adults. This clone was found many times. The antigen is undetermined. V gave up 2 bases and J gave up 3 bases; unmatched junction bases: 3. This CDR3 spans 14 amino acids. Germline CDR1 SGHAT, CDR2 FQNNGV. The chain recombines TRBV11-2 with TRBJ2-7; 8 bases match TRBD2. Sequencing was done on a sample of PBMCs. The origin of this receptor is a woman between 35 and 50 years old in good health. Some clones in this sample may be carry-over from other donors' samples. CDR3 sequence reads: CASSLPGTSYEQYF. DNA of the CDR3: TGTGCCAGCAGCTTACCCGGGACTAGCTACGAGCAGTACTTC.